The rows below give T cell receptor beta chains drawn from one sample of a study of blood T cell repertoires in COVID-19. Some clones are missing from TCRdb's copy, which holds only in-frame ones; the method was immunoSEQ multiplex PCR. The sample carries roughly 450,000 clones, about 90% recorded once. Sequenced material: PBMCs or T cells enriched from blood (not recorded which). The receptors stem from a man between 18 and 29 years old who had recovered from COVID-19. Each CDR3 is given with its conserved first and last residue. Fields, in order: D gene, clone size, V gene, J gene, CDR3 protein, CDR3 DNA. A D gene is named only where the DNA matches it firmly. Clone size, where shown, is once, few, many, or a class for clones that have expanded.

D gene: -
clone size: -
V gene: TRBV12-5
J gene: TRBJ1-1
CDR3 protein: CASGFGGNTEAFF
CDR3 DNA: TGTGCTAGTGGTTTCGGCGGGAACACTGAAGCTTTCTTT

D gene: TRBD2
clone size: -
V gene: TRBV28
J gene: TRBJ2-1
CDR3 protein: CATGTSGYNEQFF
CDR3 DNA: TGTGCCACGGGGACTAGCGGCTACAATGAGCAGTTCTTC

D gene: TRBD1
clone size: once
V gene: TRBV10-3
J gene: TRBJ2-7
CDR3 protein: CAISDRQGRSSYEQYF
CDR3 DNA: TGTGCCATCAGTGACAGACAGGGTCGGAGCTCCTACGAGCAGTACTTC

D gene: TRBD2
clone size: -
V gene: TRBV5-4
J gene: TRBJ2-7
CDR3 protein: CASSFTSGRAQYEQYF
CDR3 DNA: TGTGCCAGCAGCTTTACTAGCGGGAGGGCCCAGTACGAGCAGTACTTC

D gene: -
clone size: -
V gene: TRBV27
J gene: TRBJ2-2
CDR3 protein: CASSLGTGELFF
CDR3 DNA: TGTGCCAGCAGTTTAGGGACTGGGGAGCTGTTTTTT

D gene: TRBD1
clone size: -
V gene: TRBV29-1
J gene: TRBJ1-1
CDR3 protein: CSVDTDRVFGAFF
CDR3 DNA: TGCAGCGTGGACACGGACAGGGTATTTGGGGCTTTCTTT

D gene: TRBD2
clone size: -
V gene: TRBV5-1
J gene: TRBJ2-1
CDR3 protein: CASRRRLAGAYNEQFF
CDR3 DNA: TGCGCCAGCAGACGGAGACTAGCGGGGGCCTACAATGAGCAGTTCTTC

D gene: TRBD1
clone size: once
V gene: TRBV7-3
J gene: TRBJ1-1
CDR3 protein: CASSLTTGILTEAFF
CDR3 DNA: TGTGCCAGCAGCTTAACGACAGGGATCCTCACTGAAGCTTTCTTT

D gene: TRBD2
clone size: -
V gene: TRBV5-6
J gene: TRBJ2-7
CDR3 protein: CASSRGGVSYEQYF
CDR3 DNA: TGTGCCAGCAGCCGGGGGGGAGTAAGCTACGAGCAGTACTTC

D gene: -
clone size: -
V gene: TRBV7-9
J gene: TRBJ1-1
CDR3 protein: CASSPSGRGTEAFF
CDR3 DNA: TGTGCCAGCAGCCCTTCGGGCAGGGGCACTGAAGCTTTCTTT